The T cell receptor (beta chain) described here comes from a study of T cell repertoires in cytomegalovirus infection. Overall study context: Both a matching HLA type and CMV infection were indicated by public TCR beta signatures. General study points: In two of eight donors, the top clonotype was HLA-C-restricted CMV-specific. Totalled public TCR beta family frequency picked out people who carried CMV plus the relevant HLA.

TCRdb itself ran the reads through MiXCR, one entry per CDR3 protein. The data show around 900,000 distinct CDR3 sequences, approximately 31% seen once. V lost 2 bases to trimming and J lost 2 bases; unmatched junction nucleotides: 12. Per germline, CDR1 SGHNT and CDR2 YENEEA. The CDR3 is 18 residues long. This clonotype was seen a handful of times. Its antigen is as yet unknown. The sequenced sample was cultured CD8+ T cells from PBMCs, obtained from culture after CMV antigen stimulation. This clonotype was sampled from a human donor in good health (CMV status not recorded). Some clones in this sample may be carry-over from other donors' samples. The rearrangement links TRBV11-3 to TRBJ2-3, with 8 nucleotides matching TRBD2. The CDR3 region has the DNA TGTGCCAGCAGCTTAACCCCCCTGGGCGGGGGGCTCACAGATACGCAGTATTTT. Protein sequence: CASSLTPLGGGLTDTQYF.